This TCR beta chain was recorded in a study of monozygotic twins with inflammatory bowel disease. Study-level findings and limits: Added variability in patient repertoires may stem from differing immunosuppressive treatments.

TCRdb re-analyzed the 5' RACE reads; it lists each CDR3 protein once, without DNA. The listing contains approximately 160,000 distinct CDR3 sequences. Comments on this clonotype: What it recognizes is unknown.

Donors each contributed one blood sample measuring less than 3 ml. This TCR derives from a human donor with ulcerative colitis or Crohn's disease, or a healthy co-twin of an affected twin (not recorded which). Sequencing was done on a sample of blood.

The CDR3 sequence is CASSSLGGGIYEQYF. The J gene is TRBJ2-7, the V gene TRBV5-1; TCRdb lists TRBD1, though no DNA is available to test this call. Germline CDR1 reads SGHRS; CDR2 reads YFSETQ. The CDR3 runs 15 residues.